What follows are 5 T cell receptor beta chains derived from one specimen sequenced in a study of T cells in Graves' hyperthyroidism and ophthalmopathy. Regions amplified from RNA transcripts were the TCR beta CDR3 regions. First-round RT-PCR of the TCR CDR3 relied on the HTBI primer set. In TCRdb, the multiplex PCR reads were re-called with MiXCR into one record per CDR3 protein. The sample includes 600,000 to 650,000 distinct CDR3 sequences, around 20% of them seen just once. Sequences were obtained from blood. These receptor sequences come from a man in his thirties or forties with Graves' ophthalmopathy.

Here the CDR3 DNA reads TGTGCCAGCAGCTTAAGAACAGCAGACTACGAGCAGTACTTC. Amino acids: CASSLRTADYEQYF. The chain is built from TRBV7-8 and TRBJ2-7; D gene ambiguous. From germline, CDR1 is SGHVS and CDR2 FQNEAQ. CDR3 length: 14 residues. Trimming left V 2 bases short and J 3 bases short, with 11 bases between. The full variable domain, rest sourced from reference TRBV7-8 and TRBJ2-7, is GAGVSQSPRYKVAKRGQDVALRCDPISGHVSLFWYQQALGQGPEFLTYFQNEAQLDKSGLPSDRFFAERPEGSVSTLKIQRTQQEDSAVYLCASSLRTADYEQYFGPGTRLTVT.

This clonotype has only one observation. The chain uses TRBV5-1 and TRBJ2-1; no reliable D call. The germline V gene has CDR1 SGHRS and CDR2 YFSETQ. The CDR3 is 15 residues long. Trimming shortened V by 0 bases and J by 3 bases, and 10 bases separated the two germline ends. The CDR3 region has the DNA TGCGCCAGCAGCTTGGCCAAGGGTTACTACAATGAGCAGTTCTTC. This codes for CASSLAKGYYNEQFF.

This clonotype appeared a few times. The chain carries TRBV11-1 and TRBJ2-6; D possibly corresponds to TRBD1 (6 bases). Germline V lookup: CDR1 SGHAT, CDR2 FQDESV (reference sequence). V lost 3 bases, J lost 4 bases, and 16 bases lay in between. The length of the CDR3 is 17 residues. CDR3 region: CASSFRGGREGANVLTF. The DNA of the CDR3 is TGTGCCAGCAGCTTTAGAGGGGGTCGAGAGGGGGCCAACGTCCTGACTTTC.

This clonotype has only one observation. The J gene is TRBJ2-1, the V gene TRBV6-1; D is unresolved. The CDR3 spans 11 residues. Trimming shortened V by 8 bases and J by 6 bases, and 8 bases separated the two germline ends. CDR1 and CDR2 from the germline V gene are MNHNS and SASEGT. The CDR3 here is CASLAVNEQFF. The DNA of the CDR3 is TGTGCCAGCCTCGCGGTCAATGAGCAGTTCTTC.

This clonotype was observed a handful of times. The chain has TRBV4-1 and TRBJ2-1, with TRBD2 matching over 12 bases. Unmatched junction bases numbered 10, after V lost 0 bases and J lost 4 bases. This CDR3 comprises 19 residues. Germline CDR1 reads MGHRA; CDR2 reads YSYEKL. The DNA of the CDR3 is TGCGCCAGCAGCCAAGACGACCTAGCGGGAGGGACCGAGTACAATGAGCAGTTCTTC. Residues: CASSQDDLAGGTEYNEQFF.